Listed here are 28 T cell receptor beta chains from one sample, sequenced in a study of shared clonotypes between healthy human individuals. The naive CD8 subset, CD45RO-negative cells positively selected for CCR7, excluded terminally differentiated effector memory CD45RA+ cells. The protocol was immunoSEQ multiplex PCR, while the TCRdb copy is restricted to in-frame clones and leaves out a portion. The table lists over 2,000,000 clones, around 93% of them singletons, with about 1.7% in the top ten. The sample was naive CD8+ T cells from PBMCs. The receptors derive from a man in his late teens or twenties in good health. Some clones in this sample may be carry-over from other donors' samples.

The chain carries TRBV28 and TRBJ2-7; 10 nucleotides align to TRBD2. Germline trimming cut 3 bases from V and 5 bases from J; bases unmatched to any gene: 16. The CDR3 is 18 residues long. Germline CDR1 is MDHEN and CDR2 is SYDVKM. The CDR3 region is CASSFDPSGSLKGDEQYF. The CDR3 bases are TGTGCCAGCAGTTTTGACCCTAGCGGGAGTTTAAAGGGCGACGAGCAGTACTTC.

This chain uses TRBV4-3 with TRBJ2-7; the D gene is possibly TRBD2 (6 bases). V shed 0 bases and J shed 0 bases, with 12 bases lying between them. The CDR3 runs to 16 residues. The V gene's germline CDR1 is LGHNA and CDR2 YSLEER. The DNA of the CDR3 is TGCGCCAGCAGCCAAGATCTTTCTAGCGCCTCCTACGAGCAGTACTTC. Its protein is CASSQDLSSASYEQYF.

The chain has TRBV6-6 and TRBJ2-7; maybe TRBD1 (7 bases). The V end was cut by 2 bases, the J end by 5 bases, with 13 bases between. Germline V gene data show CDR1 as MNHNY and CDR2 as SVGAGI (reference sequence). CDR3 length: 14 residues. The CDR3 reads CASSYRQGGDEQYF. In DNA form, the CDR3 reads TGTGCCAGCAGTTACCGGCAGGGGGGTGACGAGCAGTACTTC.

This clone was seen only once. The rearrangement joins TRBV7-2 to TRBJ2-7; maybe TRBD1 (5 bases). Trimming cost V 3 bases and J 5 bases, with 17 bases left between them. This CDR3 contains 15 residues. Germline V CDR1 and CDR2: SGHTA, FQGNSA. The chain's CDR3 is CASSLSRVEGNEQYF. The CDR3 DNA reads TGTGCCAGCAGCTTGAGCAGGGTTGAAGGCAACGAGCAGTACTTC.

This chain uses TRBV6-5 with TRBJ1-2, with D maybe TRBD1 (6 bases). Trimming cost V 0 bases and J 4 bases, with 12 bases left between them. This CDR3 contains 15 residues. CDR1 and CDR2 (germline): MNHEY, SVGAGI. DNA for the CDR3: TGTGCCAGCAGTTACTCGGGACAATACCTCTATGGCTACACCTTC. Amino acids: CASSYSGQYLYGYTF.

V gene TRBV7-8 combines with J gene TRBJ2-7; the D is unclear. The V gene's germline CDR1 is SGHVS and CDR2 FQNEAQ. V was clipped by 3 bases and J by 5 bases, with 14 bases between them. The CDR3 totals 14 residues. For the CDR3, the DNA is TGTGCCAGCAGCTTTTTGGGGAAAACCGACGAGCAGTACTTC. It encodes CASSFLGKTDEQYF.

V and J are TRBV19 and TRBJ1-5; TRBD1 agrees at 7 bases. Germline lookup yields CDR1 LNHDA and CDR2 SQIVND (reference sequence). The CDR3 has 15 amino acids. The junction had 8 bases not matched to a gene; V was cut back by 0 bases and J by 9 bases. The CDR3 is CASSIDRTGNWPQHF. DNA for the CDR3: TGTGCCAGTAGTATAGATCGGACAGGTAATTGGCCCCAGCATTTT.

The rearrangement links TRBV4-1 to TRBJ2-7; D ambiguous. The CDR3 is made up of 13 amino acids. V lost 1 base and J lost 5, with 9 bases in between. Per the germline V gene, CDR1 is MGHRA and CDR2 is YSYEKL. The CDR3 sequence is CASSQAYLDEQYF. CDR3 coding DNA: TGCGCCAGCAGCCAAGCTTACCTAGACGAGCAGTACTTC.

This clone was counted a single time. The chain links TRBV10-2 to TRBJ2-7; D uncertain. Deletions cut 8 bases from V and 3 bases from J, with 11 bases between. Germline CDR1 reads WSHSY; CDR2 reads SAAADI. This CDR3 comprises 12 residues. The CDR3 DNA sequence: TGCGCCAGCGGACGGATTAGCTACGAGCAGTACTTC. Its translation: CASGRISYEQYF.

The chain is built from TRBV9 and TRBJ2-1, with D tentatively TRBD2 (5 bases). Looked up from germline, CDR1 is SGDLS and CDR2 is YYNGEE. The CDR3 is made up of 16 amino acids. Between the trimmed V and J ends, which lost 4 bases and 0 bases, there was a span of 14 bases. The DNA for the CDR3 is TGTGCCAGCAGCCCCCAGGAGGCCAGCTCCTACAATGAGCAGTTCTTC. This sequence encodes CASSPQEASSYNEQFF.

The gene calls are TRBV7-2 and TRBJ1-1; D remains unclear. This CDR3 is built from 12 residues. CDR1 is SGHTA and CDR2 is FQGNSA in the germline V gene. V was trimmed by 3 bases and J by 5 bases, leaving 7 bases between them. The CDR3 DNA is TGTGCCAGCAGCTTCAGGAAGACTGAAGCTTTCTTT. Amino acid sequence: CASSFRKTEAFF.

The chain has TRBV4-1 and TRBJ2-1, with D unresolved. Between the trimmed V and J ends, which lost 0 bases and 0 bases, there was a span of 12 bases. Germline V gives CDR1 MGHRA, CDR2 YSYEKL. CDR3 length equals 17 residues. The CDR3 coding sequence is TGCGCCAGCAGCCAAGACCCTGGCGCCTACTCCTACAATGAGCAGTTCTTC. It codes for CASSQDPGAYSYNEQFF.

CDR3 DNA: TGCGCCAGCAGCCCAGGGACTAGCGGGGTGGCCTACAATGAGCAGTTCTTC. Its protein product is CASSPGTSGVAYNEQFF. The rearrangement uses TRBV4-3 and TRBJ2-1, with 13 bases aligning to TRBD2. The V and J ends lost 4 bases and 2 bases, in that order; junction bases with no gene match: 5. This CDR3 spans 17 amino acids. Germline loops: CDR1 LGHNA, CDR2 YSLEER.

The chain uses TRBV10-1 and TRBJ2-3; 10 nucleotides align to TRBD2. The ends lost 3 bases at V and 4 bases at J; junction bases unmatched: 13. The germline V gene has CDR1 WNHNN and CDR2 SYGVQD (reference sequence). There are 18 residues in the CDR3. The CDR3 nucleotides read TGCGCCAGCAGTGATTTACCGGGACTAGCGAGCCCCGCAGATACGCAGTATTTT. This gives the protein CASSDLPGLASPADTQYF.

The chain uses TRBV13 and TRBJ1-2, with TRBD1 matching over 10 bases. The germline V gene encodes CDR1 PRHDT and CDR2 FYEKMQ (reference sequence). Trimming removed 5 bases from V and 6 bases from J; junction bases left unmatched: 15. The CDR3 length is 17 residues. In nucleotides, the CDR3 is TGTGCCAGCAGCCAACACATTTATACCGGGACAGGGGATGGCTACACCTTC. It yields the protein CASSQHIYTGTGDGYTF.

The chain is built from TRBV5-6 and TRBJ2-1, with D tentatively TRBD2 (5 bases). Germline V gene data show CDR1 as SGHDT and CDR2 as YYEEEE. V dropped 3 bases and J dropped 4 bases, with 8 bases sitting between them. CDR3 length: 13 residues. The CDR3 region is CASSSGIYNEQFF. CDR3 sequence (DNA): TGTGCCAGCAGCTCCGGGATTTACAATGAGCAGTTCTTC.

The chain recombines TRBV28 with TRBJ1-5; 9 bases match TRBD1. V lost 4 bases, J lost 4 bases, and 5 bases stayed unmatched. Germline V gives CDR1 MDHEN, CDR2 SYDVKM. CDR3 length: 15 amino acids. The CDR3 DNA sequence: TGTGCCAGCAGTTGGGACAGGGAATGGAATCAGCCCCAGCATTTT. This sequence encodes CASSWDREWNQPQHF.

The chain carries TRBV28 and TRBJ2-5; D possibly corresponds to TRBD2 (6 bases). The V end lost 3 bases, the J end lost 11 bases, and 10 bases lay between the germline ends. CDR1 MDHEN and CDR2 SYDVKM come from the germline V gene. The CDR3 covers 11 residues. The CDR3 DNA follows: TGTGCCAGCAGTTTTAGCCGGGAGCAGTACTTC. Translation: CASSFSREQYF.

This sequence joins TRBV7-3 and TRBJ2-3; 10 bases align to TRBD1. Germline trimming cut 2 bases from V and 3 bases from J; bases unmatched to any gene: 2. The CDR3 runs to 15 residues. Looked up from germline, CDR1 is SGHTA and CDR2 is FQGTGA. The CDR3 loop is CASSLGQGVTDTQYF. CDR3 sequence (DNA): TGTGCCAGCAGCTTAGGACAGGGGGTGACAGATACGCAGTATTTT.

This clone was picked up a small number of times. CDR3 in DNA: TGTGCCAGTAGGGATGTTATCGAGCCCCAGCATTTT. Its translation: CASRDVIEPQHF. The chain links TRBV19 to TRBJ1-5; no firm D call. CDR3 length: 12 residues. V was shortened by 6 bases and J by 8 bases, with 11 bases between the two germline ends. Germline CDR1 and CDR2: LNHDA and SQIVND (reference sequence).

This sequence joins TRBV5-1 and TRBJ1-1; 9 nucleotides match TRBD1. V lost 3 bases to trimming and J lost 3 bases; unmatched junction nucleotides: 6. The CDR3 has 15 residues. Germline CDR1 and CDR2: SGHRS and YFSETQ. The CDR3 is CASSYTDRGDTEAFF. The DNA of the CDR3 is TGCGCCAGCAGCTATACGGACAGGGGCGACACTGAAGCTTTCTTT.

The sample holds one count of this clone. The rearrangement joins TRBV5-8 to TRBJ1-4; possible D gene TRBD1, 5 bases. Deletions cut 3 bases from V and 0 bases from J, with 12 bases between. The CDR3 covers 16 residues. Germline CDR1 is SGHTS and CDR2 is YDEGEE. The CDR3 coding sequence is TGTGCCAGCAGCTCGAACAGGAGATCAACTAATGAAAAACTGTTTTTT. Its translation: CASSSNRRSTNEKLFF.

This rearrangement joins TRBV11-1 to TRBJ2-4, with 10 bases aligning to TRBD2. V gave up 4 bases and J gave up 6 bases; unmatched junction bases: 6. Looked up from germline, CDR1 is SGHAT and CDR2 is FQDESV (reference sequence). The CDR3 spans 15 residues. The CDR3: CASSSGAGGSNIQYF. As DNA, the CDR3 is TGTGCCAGCAGCTCGGGAGCGGGAGGGTCAAACATTCAGTACTTC.

The CDR3 region has the DNA TGTGCCTGGAGTGTACTTCTAGTCGGAGATACGCAGTATTTT. Residues: CAWSVLLVGDTQYF. The rearrangement links TRBV30 to TRBJ2-3; D gene ambiguous. Germline values: CDR1 GTSNPN, CDR2 SVGIG (reference sequence). The CDR3 runs 14 residues. Trimming took off 0 bases at V and 5 bases at J, with 12 bases between the two ends.

The chain carries TRBV11-2 and TRBJ2-5; TRBD2 aligns across 7 bases. Per the germline V gene, CDR1 is SGHAT and CDR2 is FQNNGV. The CDR3 extends over 14 amino acids. V was pared by 10 bases and J by 4 bases, with 12 bases of the junction left unmatched. CDR3 DNA: TGTGCCACTGCCGGGGCAGCGGGATTAGAGACCCAGTACTTC. This sequence encodes CATAGAAGLETQYF. Full variable domain (rest looked up from reference TRBV11-2 and TRBJ2-5): EAGVAQSPRYKIIEKRQSVAFWCNPISGHATLYWYQQILGQGPKLLIQFQNNGVVDDSQLPKDRFSAERLKGVDSTLKIQPAKLEDSAVYLCATAGAAGLETQYFGPGTRLLVL.

This chain joins TRBV7-9 and TRBJ2-5; 8 bases map to TRBD1. The CDR3 extends over 15 amino acids. Trimming removed 5 bases from V and 5 bases from J; junction bases left unmatched: 10. Per germline, CDR1 SEHNR and CDR2 FQNEAQ (reference sequence). CDR3 sequence reads: CASSTGQGVGETQYF. CDR3 coding DNA: TGTGCCAGCAGCACTGGACAGGGAGTCGGTGAGACCCAGTACTTC.

This rearrangement joins TRBV5-1 to TRBJ1-4; D is possibly TRBD1 (6 bases). The CDR3 is 16 amino acids. V dropped 4 bases and J dropped 4 bases, with 17 bases sitting between them. Per germline, CDR1 SGHRS and CDR2 YFSETQ. Here the CDR3 reads CASSPSLQGFNEKLFF. In DNA form, the CDR3 reads TGCGCCAGCAGCCCATCCCTACAGGGCTTTAATGAAAAACTGTTTTTT.

Written as DNA, the CDR3 is TGCGCCAGCAGTGAGAGGTGGTCAGGGGGCAGGGGTAACTATGGCTACACCTTC. Protein: CASSERWSGGRGNYGYTF. This chain joins TRBV10-1 and TRBJ1-2; 8 positions match TRBD1. The germline V gene encodes CDR1 WNHNN and CDR2 SYGVQD (reference sequence). Trimming took 2 bases from V and 1 from J; bases not matched to a gene: 12. This CDR3 has 18 amino acids.